A single sample gave rise to the 27 T cell receptor beta chains below, sequenced in a study of blood T cell repertoires in COVID-19. Some clones are missing from TCRdb's copy, which holds only in-frame ones; the method was immunoSEQ multiplex PCR. The sample lists 250,000 to 300,000 clones; over 65% were seen once. Sample: peripheral blood. These receptors were obtained from a man between 60 and 75 years old who had recovered from COVID-19.

On this clone: The junction shows a germline mismatch at one end, possibly a read error. This chain uses TRBV5-4 with TRBJ2-5, with a possible D match to TRBD2 (6 bases). The CDR3 extends over 11 amino acids. Germline V gives CDR1 SGHNT, CDR2 YYREEE (reference sequence). The CDR3: CASSNGRERDF. For the CDR3, the DNA is TGTGCCAGCAGTAATGGAAGGGAGCGGGACTTC.

J is TRBJ1-2 and V is TRBV6-5, with 10 bases identical to TRBD1. Germline CDR1 is MNHEY and CDR2 is SVGAGI. This CDR3 has 14 residues. Germline trimming cut 8 bases from V and 7 bases from J; bases unmatched to any gene: 10. The CDR3 sequence is CASQTGTGVGGYTF. The CDR3 DNA follows: TGTGCCAGCCAGACCGGGACAGGGGTTGGTGGCTACACCTTC.

The sample holds a few counts of this clone. This chain links TRBV7-2 with TRBJ1-2, with TRBD1 identical over 7 bases. Trimming at V came to 0 bases and at J to 1 base, leaving 2 bases not matched to a gene. The CDR3 extends over 15 amino acids. From germline, CDR1 is SGHTA and CDR2 FQGNSA. The CDR3 sequence is CASSLAGTDNYGYTF. The CDR3 DNA is TGTGCCAGCAGCTTAGCGGGGACAGATAACTATGGCTACACCTTC.

This rearrangement joins TRBV25-1 to TRBJ1-5; 7 nucleotides agree with TRBD1. The J segment lost 2 bases and the V segment lost 7 bases, leaving 2 bases of the junction unmatched. CDR1 and CDR2 (germline): MGHDK, SYGVNS. This CDR3 comprises 13 residues. The CDR3 here is CASKGQGNQPQHF. The CDR3 DNA is TGTGCCAGCAAAGGACAGGGCAATCAGCCCCAGCATTTT.

The chain is built from TRBV6-6 and TRBJ2-3, with 10 bases lining up with TRBD2. J gave up 4 bases and V 8 bases, and 9 bases lay outside the gene matches. Germline CDR1 and CDR2: MNHNY and SVGAGI (reference sequence). There are 15 residues in the CDR3. The chain's CDR3 is CASVERGGRADTQYF. CDR3 nucleotides: TGTGCCAGCGTAGAGCGGGGGGGCCGAGCAGATACGCAGTATTTT.

This clone was recorded a few times. This chain joins TRBV27 and TRBJ1-6, with D possibly TRBD1 on 6 matching bases. V lost 5 bases and J 4 bases, leaving 15 bases between the germline ends. Per germline, CDR1 MNHEY and CDR2 SMNVEV (reference sequence). The CDR3 is 16 residues long. CDR3 region: CASSAGQLTYNSPLHF. CDR3 nucleotide sequence: TGTGCCAGCAGTGCCGGACAGCTTACATATAATTCACCCCTCCACTTT.

The chain combines TRBV7-9 with TRBJ2-7; the D is unclear. Trimming took 0 bases from V and 5 from J, leaving 14 bases between them. In germline, CDR1 is SEHNR, CDR2 FQNEAQ (reference sequence). This CDR3 contains 15 residues. DNA for the CDR3: TGTGCCAGCAGCTTAGCGATAAGTGCATACAACGAGCAGTACTTC. Translated, it gives CASSLAISAYNEQYF.

The sample holds a few counts of this clone. The gene calls are TRBV7-9 and TRBJ1-5, with D unclear. Germline-derived CDR1 and CDR2 are SEHNR and FQNEAQ (reference sequence). The CDR3 has 14 residues. Trimming shortened V by 4 bases and J by 1 base, and 8 bases separated the two germline ends. The CDR3 DNA reads as TGTGCCAGCAGCTCAGATTTCAGCAATCAGCCCCAGCATTTT. Amino acid sequence: CASSSDFSNQPQHF.

The chain recombines TRBV30 with TRBJ1-5, with D tentatively TRBD1 (6 bases). The CDR3 consists of 14 residues. CDR1 and CDR2 (germline): GTSNPN, SVGIG (reference sequence). V lost 1 base to trimming and J lost 5 bases, with 12 bases between them. In DNA form, the CDR3 reads TGTGCCTGGAGTGGGACTTCAGGGGATCAGCCCCAGCATTTT. This encodes CAWSGTSGDQPQHF.

The chain uses TRBV12-3 or TRBV12-4 and TRBJ1-4, with 7 nucleotides matching TRBD1. CDR3 size: 13 residues. V gave up 2 bases and J gave up 14 bases; unmatched junction bases: 8. DNA for the CDR3: TGTGCCAGCAGTTTAACAGGGGCGAAAAGGCTGTTTTTT. Protein sequence: CASSLTGAKRLFF.

The rearrangement joins TRBV10-3 to TRBJ2-3; TRBD2 matches 16 bases. J was trimmed by 2 bases and V by 6 bases; bases with no gene match: 8. The CDR3 loop spans 18 amino acids. The germline V gene encodes CDR1 ENHRY and CDR2 SYGVKD. The CDR3 reads CAIRLGLAGGPVTDTQYF. CDR3 DNA sequence: TGTGCCATCAGACTGGGACTAGCGGGGGGGCCGGTCACAGATACGCAGTATTTT.

The chain uses TRBV29-1 and TRBJ2-7; the match to TRBD1 covers 10 bases. Trimming took 7 bases from V and 4 from J; bases not matched to a gene: 7. The CDR3 is 13 amino acids. Germline values: CDR1 SQVTM, CDR2 ANQGSEA. CDR3 coding DNA: TGCAGCGCAGAAGGACAGGGGGGGTACGAGCAGTACTTC. Translation gives CSAEGQGGYEQYF.

The chain combines TRBV5-1 with TRBJ1-1; 7 bases match TRBD1. The CDR3 runs 17 residues. Germline V gives CDR1 SGHRS, CDR2 YFSETQ. The V gene end was trimmed by 1 base and the J gene end by 0 bases; junction bases not matched to a gene: 9. The chain's CDR3 is CASSLWSGGQMNTEAFF. CDR3 DNA sequence: TGCGCCAGCAGCTTGTGGTCAGGGGGTCAGATGAACACTGAAGCTTTCTTT.

The chain has TRBV2 and TRBJ2-1; the match to TRBD2 covers 9 bases. The germline V gene encodes CDR1 SNHLY and CDR2 FYNNEI. The CDR3 loop spans 15 amino acids. Losses at the gene ends were 4 bases for V and 2 bases for J; bases not matched to a gene: 3. The CDR3 spells CASSGRTSAYNEQFF. The CDR3 nucleotides read TGTGCCAGCAGTGGACGGACTAGCGCCTACAATGAGCAGTTCTTC.

The V call is TRBV13, the J call TRBJ2-2; the match to TRBD1 covers 7 bases. V dropped 6 bases and J dropped 0; count of bases not matched to a gene: 4. CDR3 length: 15 residues. Germline V gene data show CDR1 as PRHDT and CDR2 as FYEKMQ (reference sequence). The CDR3 sequence: CASRRGTANTGELFF. CDR3 coding DNA: TGTGCCAGCAGACGAGGGACAGCGAACACCGGGGAGCTGTTTTTT.

The rearrangement uses TRBV12-3 or TRBV12-4 and TRBJ1-5, with D possibly matching TRBD1 (6 bases). Trimming stripped 10 bases from V and 3 bases from J, with 10 bases between. The CDR3 has 12 amino acids. For the CDR3, the DNA is TGTGCCACGAGGACAGCCAATCAGCCCCAGCATTTT. Translating it yields CATRTANQPQHF.

This chain joins TRBV13 and TRBJ2-1, with D tentatively TRBD1 (5 bases). The CDR3 totals 15 residues. Per the germline V gene, CDR1 is PRHDT and CDR2 is FYEKMQ (reference sequence). Trimming took 3 bases from V and 7 from J, leaving 16 bases between them. The CDR3: CASSLWQGTRNEQFF. In DNA, the CDR3 is TGTGCCAGCAGCTTGTGGCAGGGAACCCGTAATGAGCAGTTCTTC. Using reference TRBV13 and TRBJ2-1 for the parts outside the CDR3, the full variable domain is AAGVIQSPRHLIKEKRETATLKCYPIPRHDTVYWYQQGPGQDPQFLISFYEKMQSDKGSIPDRFSAQQFSDYHSELNMSSLELGDSALYFCASSLWQGTRNEQFFGPGTRLTVL.

V and J are TRBV19 and TRBJ2-5, with 8 bases lining up with TRBD1. V lost 4 bases and J lost 5; bases outside the gene matches: 3. The germline CDR1 and CDR2 sequences are LNHDA and SQIVND (reference sequence). The CDR3 has 13 residues. CDR3 loop: CASSRGQGETQYF. CDR3 nucleotide sequence: TGTGCCAGTAGTAGAGGACAGGGTGAGACCCAGTACTTC. The whole variable domain, filled in from reference TRBV19 and TRBJ2-5, reads DGGITQSPKYLFRKEGQNVTLSCEQNLNHDAMYWYRQDPGQGLRLIYYSQIVNDFQKGDIAEGYSVSREKKESFPLTVTSAQKNPTAFYLCASSRGQGETQYFGPGTRLLVL.

CDR3 residues: CASSVQSRDTQYF. The DNA of the CDR3 is TGTGCCAGCTCAGTCCAAAGCCGAGATACGCAGTATTTT. The chain employs TRBV18 and TRBJ2-3; D is unresolved. The CDR3 is made up of 13 amino acids. Germline V gene data show CDR1 as KGHSH and CDR2 as LQKENI. The V and J ends lost 5 bases and 5 bases respectively, with 11 bases between them. Using reference TRBV18 and TRBJ2-3 for the parts outside the CDR3, the full variable domain is NAGVMQNPRHLVRRRGQEARLRCSPMKGHSHVYWYRQLPEEGLKFMVYLQKENIIDESGMPKERFSAEFPKEGPSILRIQQVVRGDSAAYFCASSVQSRDTQYFGPGTRLTVL.

V gene TRBV9 combines with J gene TRBJ2-3; TRBD1 aligns across 7 bases. J lost 1 base, V lost 2 bases, and 16 bases had no gene match. Germline values: CDR1 SGDLS, CDR2 YYNGEE. CDR3 size: 19 residues. CDR3 nucleotides: TGTGCCAGCAGCGTGGACAGAGGGGGCACCCCTTGGGGCACAGATACGCAGTATTTT. It translates to CASSVDRGGTPWGTDTQYF.

J is TRBJ1-2 and V is TRBV25-1; 9 positions agree with TRBD1. CDR3 length: 13 amino acids. Germline assignment: CDR1 MGHDK and CDR2 SYGVNS. J lost 7 bases, V lost 4 bases, and 4 bases had no gene match. CDR3 bases: TGTGCCAGCAGTGCACAGGGGGCGGTTGGCTACACCTTC. Translation: CASSAQGAVGYTF.

The V call is TRBV5-1, the J call TRBJ1-6, with 9 nucleotides matching TRBD1. The CDR3 has 15 amino acids. The germline CDR1 and CDR2 sequences are SGHRS and YFSETQ. V trimming: 4 bases; J trimming: 9 bases; junction bases outside the gene matches: 8. CDR3 in DNA: TGCGCCAGCAGCCCTACGGGACAGGGAGCTTCACCCCTCCACTTT. Translation: CASSPTGQGASPLHF.

The genes are TRBV6-6 and TRBJ2-1; possibly TRBD2 for D (5 bases). Between the trimmed V and J ends, which lost 6 bases and 0 bases, there was a span of 12 bases. Germline V lookup: CDR1 MNHNY, CDR2 SVGAGI (reference sequence). The CDR3 covers 15 residues. This CDR3 reads CASRQDLSSYNEQFF. The CDR3 DNA reads TGTGCCAGCAGGCAGGACTTGAGCTCCTACAATGAGCAGTTCTTC.

This sequence joins TRBV10-1 and TRBJ2-7; 9 bases agree with TRBD1. With 4 bases clipped from V and 3 bases from J, the junction kept 7 bases outside the gene matches. Germline V lookup: CDR1 WNHNN, CDR2 SYGVQD (reference sequence). This CDR3 has 15 amino acids. The CDR3 spells CASSASGTGNYEQYF. CDR3 sequence (DNA): TGCGCCAGCAGTGCCTCAGGGACAGGGAACTACGAGCAGTACTTC.

The rearrangement joins TRBV29-1 to TRBJ2-5, with TRBD2 matching 9 bases. Germline V gives CDR1 SQVTM, CDR2 ANQGSEA. The V and J ends lost 3 bases and 3 bases, in that order; junction bases with no gene match: 2. The CDR3 is 13 amino acids. The CDR3 coding sequence is TGCAGCGTTGAGGGACTAGCAGAAGAGACCCAGTACTTC. Translated, it gives CSVEGLAEETQYF. Full variable domain (missing parts from reference TRBV29-1 and TRBJ2-5): SAVISQKPSRDICQRGTSLTIQCQVDSQVTMMFWYRQQPGQSLTLIATANQGSEATYESGFVIDKFPISRPNLTFSTLTVSNMSPEDSSIYLCSVEGLAEETQYFGPGTRLLVL.

The rearrangement joins TRBV3-1 (or the pseudogene TRBV3-2) to TRBJ2-3; TRBD2 agrees at 10 bases. V was pared by 0 bases and J by 4 bases, with 4 bases of the junction left unmatched. Looked up from germline, CDR1 is LGHDT and CDR2 is YNNKEL (reference sequence). This CDR3 comprises 16 residues. CDR3 sequence: CASSQETSGAADTQYF. The CDR3 DNA is TGTGCCAGCAGCCAAGAAACTAGCGGGGCCGCAGATACGCAGTATTTT.

The chain uses TRBV18 and TRBJ2-1; TRBD1 agrees at 9 bases. V shed 6 bases, J shed 2 bases, and the junction held 8 bases outside the gene matches. CDR3 length: 16 residues. Germline values: CDR1 KGHSH, CDR2 LQKENI. CDR3 in DNA: TGTGCCAGCTCCCCTCCTACAGGGGGCGCCTACAATGAGCAGTTCTTC. Protein: CASSPPTGGAYNEQFF.